The 18 T cell receptor beta chains below come from one sample, sequenced in a study of CD8+ T cells in alopecia areata. In each case, RNA was isolated and then reverse transcribed into cDNA as the sequencing template. TCRdb's copy holds only in-frame clones and misses some; the assay was immunoSEQ multiplex PCR. The table lists 150,000 to 200,000 clones, 59% of them singletons. Sequencing was performed on CD4+ T cells sorted from blood, taken at week 0. The receptors come from a human donor with alopecia areata.

The chain employs TRBV9 and TRBJ2-3; D is possibly TRBD1 (5 bases). Germline-derived CDR1 and CDR2 are SGDLS and YYNGEE. This CDR3 is built from 13 residues. V was shortened by 4 bases and J by 4 bases, with 10 bases between the two germline ends. The CDR3 spells CASSNRQSDTQYF. In DNA form, the CDR3 reads TGTGCCAGCAGCAACCGACAGTCAGATACGCAGTATTTT.

The CDR3 bases are TGCAGCGTTGGGACAGGGGGCCTGGACGAGCAGTACTTC. Its protein product is CSVGTGGLDEQYF. V gene TRBV29-1 combines with J gene TRBJ2-7, with 11 bases fitting TRBD1. Germline V gene sequence: CDR1 SQVTM, CDR2 ANQGSEA. V shed 4 bases, J shed 5 bases, and the junction held 4 bases outside the gene matches. This CDR3 region has 13 residues.

This clone has only a few counts. This chain joins TRBV5-1 and TRBJ1-2; 9 positions match TRBD1. Germline V lookup: CDR1 SGHRS, CDR2 YFSETQ. V shed 4 bases, J shed 7 bases, and the junction held 8 bases outside the gene matches. This CDR3 contains 14 residues. CDR3 sequence (DNA): TGCGCCAGCAGCCAAATACAGGGGGCAGGTGGCTACACCTTC. Translation: CASSQIQGAGGYTF.

The chain carries TRBV30 and TRBJ1-4; D uncertain. Germline V gene data show CDR1 as GTSNPN and CDR2 as SVGIG (reference sequence). Trimming shortened V by 2 bases and J by 8 bases, and 6 bases separated the two germline ends. CDR3 length: 11 amino acids. The CDR3 coding sequence is TGTGCCTGGAGTCCGGTGGAAAAACTGTTTTTT. Its protein product is CAWSPVEKLFF.

The V and J genes are TRBV5-1 and TRBJ2-7, with unresolved D. The CDR3 runs to 13 residues. CDR1 and CDR2 (germline): SGHRS, YFSETQ. V was shortened by 2 bases and J by 5 bases, with 11 bases between the two germline ends. The CDR3 sequence: CASSFSPGDEQYF. The CDR3, as DNA: TGCGCCAGCAGCTTTTCACCGGGTGACGAGCAGTACTTC.

CDR3 bases: TGTGCCAGCAGTGGACAGGGGGCGGGTGGCTACACCTTC. Translating it yields CASSGQGAGGYTF. The chain couples TRBV27 to TRBJ1-2, with 11 bases aligning to TRBD1. CDR3 length equals 13 residues. Germline assignment: CDR1 MNHEY and CDR2 SMNVEV (reference sequence). V lost 5 bases, J lost 7 bases, and 3 bases stayed unmatched.

On this clone itself: The sample contains more than one DNA sequence encoding this CDR3. This chain links TRBV30 with TRBJ2-2; D gene unclear. Between the trimmed V and J ends, which lost 0 bases and 6 bases, there was a span of 5 bases. Germline V gene data show CDR1 as GTSNPN and CDR2 as SVGIG (reference sequence). This CDR3 is 12 amino acids long. The CDR3 loop is CAWSVGAGELFF. The CDR3 bases are TGTGCCTGGAGTGTTGGGGCCGGGGAGCTGTTTTTT.

CDR3 loop: CASTKTGNTEAFF. The DNA for the CDR3 is TGTGCCAGCACCAAAACAGGGAACACTGAAGCTTTCTTT. This sequence joins TRBV6-5 and TRBJ1-1; D is possibly TRBD1 (5 bases). Between the trimmed V and J ends, which lost 7 bases and 1 base, there was a span of 10 bases. Germline V gene lookup returns CDR1 MNHEY and CDR2 SVGAGI. This CDR3 comprises 13 residues.

The chain links TRBV5-1 to TRBJ2-1, with a weak D call TRBD1 (6 bases). V dropped 0 bases and J dropped 7 bases, with 11 bases sitting between them. This CDR3 is 14 amino acids long. Germline V lookup: CDR1 SGHRS, CDR2 YFSETQ. The CDR3 nucleotides are TGCGCCAGCAGCTTGGAAGGGGGTAGGAATGAGCAGTTCTTC. Protein: CASSLEGGRNEQFF.

This rearrangement joins TRBV5-1 to TRBJ1-4; 9 bases match TRBD1. V lost 5 bases and J lost 1; bases outside the gene matches: 6. There are 16 residues in the CDR3. The germline CDR1 and CDR2 sequences are SGHRS and YFSETQ. In DNA, the CDR3 is TGCGCCAGCAGGCGGGACAGGGATGGAACTAATGAAAAACTGTTTTTT. Translated, it gives CASRRDRDGTNEKLFF.

CDR3 sequence (DNA): TGCAGCGTTGTTAAATGGACAGGGGAGGAAGCTTTCTTT. Protein product: CSVVKWTGEEAFF. The chain has TRBV29-1 and TRBJ1-1; 9 positions agree with TRBD1. V was clipped by 4 bases and J by 8 bases; unmatched bases: 8. CDR1 SQVTM and CDR2 ANQGSEA come from the germline V gene. The CDR3 has 13 residues.

This sequence joins TRBV5-6 and TRBJ2-3; a weak D match, TRBD2 (6 bases). Trimming took 4 bases from V and 5 from J, leaving 14 bases between them. The germline gives CDR1 SGHDT, CDR2 YYEEEE. CDR3 length equals 14 residues. CDR3: CASSPPTGEDTQYF. The CDR3 region has the DNA TGTGCCAGCAGCCCACCCACGGGGGAAGATACGCAGTATTTT. The complete variable domain, with remaining parts taken from reference TRBV5-6 and TRBJ2-3, reads DAGVTQSPTHLIKTRGQQVTLRCSPKSGHDTVSWYQQALGQGPQFIFQYYEEEERQRGNFPDRFSGHQFPNYSSELNVNALLLGDSALYLCASSPPTGEDTQYFGPGTRLTVL.

The CDR3 is CASATGGQETQYF. CDR3 nucleotide sequence: TGCGCCAGCGCGACAGGGGGCCAAGAGACCCAGTACTTC. The genes are TRBV5-1 and TRBJ2-5, with 9 bases lining up with TRBD1. The CDR3 contains 13 residues. The germline V gene encodes CDR1 SGHRS and CDR2 YFSETQ. Losses at the gene ends were 7 bases for V and 1 base for J; bases not matched to a gene: 2.

This chain uses TRBV30 with TRBJ2-1; TRBD2 is a possible D gene (5 bases). V was clipped by 5 bases and J by 8 bases, with 10 bases between them. Germline V gene data show CDR1 as GTSNPN and CDR2 as SVGIG (reference sequence). The CDR3 is 11 amino acids. The CDR3 spells CAWFRGHEQFF. The DNA of the CDR3 is TGTGCCTGGTTTCGGGGTCATGAGCAGTTCTTC.

The chain recombines TRBV19 with TRBJ2-7; the D gene is possibly TRBD2 (5 bases). This CDR3 is built from 14 residues. Trimming took 5 bases from V and 4 from J, leaving 15 bases between them. The germline V gene encodes CDR1 LNHDA and CDR2 SQIVND (reference sequence). CDR3 residues: CASSGPVGVYEQYF. DNA of the CDR3: TGTGCCAGTAGTGGCCCCGTCGGGGTTTACGAGCAGTACTTC. The full variable domain, completed using reference TRBV19 and TRBJ2-7, is DGGITQSPKYLFRKEGQNVTLSCEQNLNHDAMYWYRQDPGQGLRLIYYSQIVNDFQKGDIAEGYSVSREKKESFPLTVTSAQKNPTAFYLCASSGPVGVYEQYFGPGTRLTVT.

The V call is TRBV4-1, the J call TRBJ2-3, with D perhaps TRBD1 (7 bases). CDR1 MGHRA and CDR2 YSYEKL come from the germline V gene. The CDR3 loop spans 15 amino acids. Trimming shortened V by 4 bases and J by 1 base, and 12 bases separated the two germline ends. Written as DNA, the CDR3 is TGCGCCAGCAGCCCGCGGGACAGACGCACAGATACGCAGTATTTT. This sequence encodes CASSPRDRRTDTQYF.

This chain joins TRBV29-1 and TRBJ2-7; 9 nucleotides align to TRBD1. The CDR3 runs to 14 residues. V lost 4 bases to trimming and J lost 3 bases; unmatched junction nucleotides: 7. The germline CDR1 and CDR2 sequences are SQVTM and ANQGSEA. CDR3: CSVVGGQGNYEQYF. CDR3 DNA sequence: TGCAGCGTTGTTGGGGGACAGGGTAACTACGAGCAGTACTTC.

The CDR3 bases are TGTGCCAGCAGATCACAGGGTAGGGATGAGCAGTTCTTC. Residues: CASRSQGRDEQFF. The genes are TRBV2 and TRBJ2-1, with D tentatively TRBD1 (6 bases). CDR1 is SNHLY and CDR2 is FYNNEI in the germline V gene. CDR3 size: 13 residues. Trimming shortened V by 6 bases and J by 8 bases, and 14 bases separated the two germline ends. The full variable domain, in which reference TRBV2 and TRBJ2-1 provide the parts outside the CDR3, is EPEVTQTPSHQVTQMGQEVILRCVPISNHLYFYWYRQILGQKVEFLVSFYNNEISEKSEIFDDQFSVERPDGSNFTLKIRSTKLEDSAMYFCASRSQGRDEQFFGPGTRLTVL.